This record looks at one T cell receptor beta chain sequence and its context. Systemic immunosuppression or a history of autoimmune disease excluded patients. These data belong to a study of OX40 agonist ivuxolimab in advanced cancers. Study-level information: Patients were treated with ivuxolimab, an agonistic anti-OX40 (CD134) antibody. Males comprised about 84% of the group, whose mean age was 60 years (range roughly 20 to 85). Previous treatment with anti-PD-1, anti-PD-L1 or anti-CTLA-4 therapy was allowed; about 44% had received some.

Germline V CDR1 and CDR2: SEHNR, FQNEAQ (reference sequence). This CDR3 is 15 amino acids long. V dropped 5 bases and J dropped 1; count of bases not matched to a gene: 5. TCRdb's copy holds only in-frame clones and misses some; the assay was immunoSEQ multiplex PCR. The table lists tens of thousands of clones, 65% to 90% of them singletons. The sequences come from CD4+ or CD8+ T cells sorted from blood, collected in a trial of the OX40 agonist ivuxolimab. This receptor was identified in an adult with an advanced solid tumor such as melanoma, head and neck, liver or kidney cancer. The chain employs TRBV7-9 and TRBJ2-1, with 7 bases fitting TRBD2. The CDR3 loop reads CASSSSGPSYNEQFF. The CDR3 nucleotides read TGTGCCAGCAGCAGTAGCGGGCCGTCCTACAATGAGCAGTTCTTC.